This TCR beta chain was observed in a study of cytomegalovirus exposure and HLA in healthy donors (dated 2017 in TCRdb). For context, the study as a whole: An earlier analysis of a few hundred of the donors reported 276 Gb of sequence data and 95 million to 140 million unique TCR beta sequences obtained from approximately 180 million T cells. An early release that covered around 590 HLA-typed donors contained 250 to 350 gigabases of sequencing data and about 84 million unique TCR sequences. Of the 300 to 500 genotyped donors, approximately 80% were placed in the genetic ancestry cluster associated with self-reported Caucasian donors. The study aimed to test whether signatures of past pathogen exposure could be identified by cataloging public T cell receptors. The study profiled the T cell repertoires of fewer than 850 subjects by immunosequencing and related them to cytomegalovirus serostatus. In addition to the first cohort of 666 subjects, a separate validation cohort of 130 or so different subjects was used. High-throughput TCR immunosequencing, statistical association of individual TCRs with disease status, and machine learning were combined to predict cytomegalovirus infection status. In a later analysis, previously published TCR beta repertoires from fewer than 750 donors were re-analyzed and high-resolution HLA genotyping was added so that TCR occurrence patterns could be studied. Rather than using new phenotypic data, the later analysis identified candidate immune exposures from TCR beta sequences and from how often those sequences occurred across donors. An earlier analysis of fewer than 750 of the donors used high-throughput TCR beta sequencing to judge whether each TCR beta V gene segment behaved as functional or pseudogenic. Donor age, sex, ethnicity and CMV serostatus were collected together with the repertoire data. In a later genetic analysis, genome-wide SNP genotypes for 398 of the 666 donors were used, and that subset was treated as a discovery cohort. Every discovery cohort repertoire had been produced on one sequencing platform. Class I and class II HLA loci were covered by the typing at four-digit resolution. The number of typed donors differed by locus: about 620-640 for A, B, C, DRB1 and DQB1; 500 to 550 for DQA1; 606 for DPA1; and approximately 450 for DPB1. Because of strong linkage in the cohort, roughly five DR-DQ haplotypes were treated as single units for association and clustering. Across about 370 genotyped donors of the cohort, an average of approximately 240,000 unique TCR beta nucleotide sequences per donor were sequenced, and roughly a sixth of those sequences were non-productive. Here is what the overall study found, with its caveats: Most TCR sequences were observed very rarely across donors, whereas some public TCRs were present in many individuals. Roughly uniform sequencing depth across donors was assumed in presence/absence analyses, although this assumption may not hold. In a later analysis, most CMV-associated TCR beta chains were found to appear HLA-restricted, with HLA associations seemingly driven largely by CMV exposure. The earlier analysis of about 600 of the donors excluded approximately 17 rarely observed V segments, including chromosome 9 orphons, because counts were too low. The cohort was sequenced for TCR beta chains only, and without alpha or paired-chain data the features that could be detected were limited. Because HLA typing was missing for some donors at each locus, association tests included only the typed subset. The classifier was reported to diagnose cytomegalovirus status with high specificity and sensitivity in both the original and validation cohorts. The authors suggested that the approach could potentially be extended to other disease states and immunological phenotypes. A later analysis found that HLA-associated TCR beta chains were more clonally expanded and had lower generation probabilities than equally common non-associated chains. A few of the identified cytomegalovirus-associated TCR beta chains were confirmed in vitro to be specific for cytomegalovirus antigens. A group of highly shared sequence variants was considered likely to be a technical artifact of the sequencing pipeline. A further reported finding was that TCR beta sequences accurately predicted the HLA-A and HLA-B alleles for most subjects in the first cohort. The 87-base-pair reads could not distinguish some IMGT-functional V segments, including TRBV6-2 and TRBV6-3, so those segments were excluded. Linkage disequilibrium might explain the correlated functional status among segregating V segments, but an unknown experimental factor could not be excluded. Assigning TCR associations to individual alleles was difficult when HLA alleles, especially DR and DQ, strongly co-occurred. A later analysis associated about 17,000 TCR beta sequences with specific HLA alleles at a false discovery rate of 0.05. Compared with the approximately 670-donor mean, donors in an Asian-associated ancestry cluster had fewer N-insertions in productive TCRs, according to a later genetic analysis. CMV serostatus was the only immune exposure information available for the cohort. An association between a missense DCLRE1C variant and V-gene and J-gene trimming of TCR beta chains was found in a later genetic analysis and replicated in an independent cohort. In a later analysis, several top co-occurrence clusters were reported to appear linked to parvovirus B19, influenza, CMV and Epstein-Barr virus. In an earlier analysis of under 600 of the donors, most TCR beta V segments were observed in productive rearrangements about 90% or about 30% of the time, broadly matching IMGT annotations. The study gave a list of 150 to 200 TCR beta chains associated with cytomegalovirus. According to a later analysis, TCR association rates differed among HLA loci, with DRB1 alleles showing the most associated TCRs and HLA-C alleles showing the fewest.

To prepare the library, the immunoSEQ multiplex PCR assay was applied. For the multiplex PCR, a mixture combining 60 forward primers for TCR Vbeta segments and 13 reverse primers for TCR Jbeta segments was used. Amplification of the CDR3 region of rearranged TCR beta genes was performed with a multiplex PCR assay on genomic DNA. The amplified TCR beta libraries were sequenced on the Illumina HiSeq System as 87-base-pair reads. Per the source publication's procedure: A later analysis counted approximately 84 million unique TCR beta chains across the 700 or so repertoires, and roughly 10 million of these chains were shared by at least two donors. A nearest-neighbor algorithm error-corrected the raw reads and collapsed the reads into unique sequences, merging closely related sequences to remove PCR and sequencing errors. To assign V, D and J gene segments, CDR3 sequences were aligned to IMGT reference sequences. Each retained sequence needed at least a six-nucleotide match to both a V gene segment and a J gene segment. A rearrangement was called productive if the CDR3 had no stop codons and remained in frame with V and J, and every other rearrangement was called non-productive. Following IMGT convention, CDR3 was defined as the stretch from the second conserved V-encoded cysteine up to the conserved J-encoded phenylalanine. The earlier analysis of a few hundred of the donors excluded any sequence lacking an unambiguous match to a single V gene segment. An earlier analysis of approximately 590 of the donors called V segments functional above 56.7% productive rearrangements and segregating when the between-donor standard deviation exceeded 5%. A statistical classification framework was built for diagnosing cytomegalovirus status from the catalog of TCR beta chain sequences. In a later analysis, TCR nucleotide sequences were compared against IMGT/GENE-DB human TR gene sequences so that V and J genes could be assigned. Using the TCRdist pipeline, a later analysis assigned CDR3 sequences along with most-parsimonious VDJ recombination scenarios. In a later analysis, each TCR beta chain was defined by its CDR3 amino acid sequence together with its V-gene family, and reads lacking a unique V-gene family were excluded. In a later analysis, 500 to 650 highly shared, low-generation-probability nucleotide sequences were removed to address suspected cross-contamination and a sequencing artifact. In a later analysis, a clonal expansion index for each public chain was calculated from normalized within-repertoire ranks of inferred template counts. In a later analysis, generation probabilities were computed using a VDJ recombination model fitted to out-of-frame rearrangements, and the results were checked against IGoR. Hypergeometric tests were used in a later analysis to score TCR-TCR, TCR-HLA and TCR-CMV co-occurrence, with a repertoire-size bias correction applied to the TCR pairs. False discovery rates were estimated in a later analysis by permuting HLA or CMV assignments 20 times. In a later analysis, co-occurring TCRs were grouped using DBSCAN, and TCRdist sequence similarity was added for clustering within HLA-allele-positive subsets. For co-occurrence clustering, repertoires with fewer than 30,000 or more than 120,000 public chains were excluded, along with roughly five repertoires with anomalous nucleotide sharing. TCRdb took this table from immuneACCESS and kept in-frame rearrangements with V and J called. Such tables lack part of the clones; where checked against another copy, unresolved V genes explain under half of the gap, and the rest is unexplained. V and J calls and clone size are given by that table; D and trimming were obtained from the DNA. The sample yields roughly 170,000 clones; around four fifths were counted once. Around 4.9% of the sample is in the top ten clones.

Regarding this clone: Its antigen has not been determined. No much larger clone exists at a distance of one base, and base qualities are not known.

The germline V gene (reference sequence) supplies CDR1 PRHDT and CDR2 FYEKMQ. The CDR3 holds 18 amino acids from the cysteine to the phenylalanine. Just the 54-base CDR3 DNA is kept, in frame starting at base 1. V loses 4 bases at its end and J loses 0 bases; junction bases beyond the gene matches: 8. The cohort was made up of 500 to 800 healthy bone marrow donors. At the time of sampling, every cohort member was nominally healthy, though immune exposures that went unrecorded were likely present. The donor was CMV seropositive and was included in the group of 290 or so seropositive cohort members. A peripheral blood sample was provided by each donor, and peripheral blood mononuclear cells were used for TCR beta sequencing. The Qiagen DNeasy Blood Extraction Kit was used to extract genomic DNA from the blood cell samples.

The receptor was derived from a girl aged 10 to 17 in good health and CMV-seropositive. What was sequenced was PBMCs. The V gene is TRBV13 and the J gene is TRBJ2-4; 11 central bases correspond to TRBD2. The CDR3 here reads CASSSRSGGALAKNIQYF. In nucleotides, the sequence is TGTGCCAGCAGCTCTCGTAGCGGGGGGGCGTTAGCCAAAAACATTCAGTACTTC.